The 29 T cell receptor beta chains in this list originate from one sample, sequenced in a study of siplizumab effects on memory and regulatory T cells (dated by TCRdb to about 2019). Libraries came from the immunoSEQ multiplex PCR assay. TCRdb took this table from immuneACCESS and kept in-frame rearrangements with V and J called. Such tables lack part of the clones; where checked against another copy, unresolved V genes explain under half of the gap, and the rest is unexplained. In all, the sample holds 85,000 to 120,000 clones, and about 93% of those were seen once. Roughly 1.1% of the sample belongs to the ten largest clones. Sequenced input: CD4+ T cells sorted from blood. The receptors stem from a human donor in good health.

V is TRBV7-9 and J is TRBJ2-2; D remains unclear. CDR3 length equals 12 residues. Trimming took 1 base from V and 6 from J, leaving 3 bases between them. Germline V gene sequence: CDR1 SEHNR, CDR2 FQNEAQ (reference sequence). The CDR3 here is CASSLEAGELFF. DNA of the CDR3: TGTGCCAGCAGCTTAGAGGCCGGGGAGCTGTTTTTT.

The chain links TRBV28 to TRBJ2-7, with unresolved D. The CDR3 covers 11 residues. The V gene's germline CDR1 is MDHEN and CDR2 SYDVKM. V dropped 5 bases and J dropped 6 bases, with 8 bases sitting between them. The CDR3 protein is CASSVTREQYF. DNA of the CDR3: TGTGCCAGCAGTGTGACTCGCGAGCAGTACTTC.

The chain links TRBV11-1 to TRBJ2-5; a weak D match, TRBD1 (5 bases). In germline, CDR1 is SGHAT, CDR2 FQDESV (reference sequence). The V gene lost 8 bases and the J gene lost 0 bases, with 10 bases spanning the gap. This CDR3 region has 13 residues. CDR3 sequence: CASSRTYQETQYF. The CDR3, as DNA: TGTGCCAGCTCCAGGACATACCAAGAGACCCAGTACTTC.

The chain employs TRBV6-1 and TRBJ2-7; weak D call: TRBD1 (6 bases). This CDR3 comprises 14 residues. In germline, CDR1 is MNHNS, CDR2 SASEGT. Trimming took off 3 bases at V and 0 bases at J, with 9 bases between the two ends. The CDR3 protein is CASSDRGRSYEQYF. The DNA for the CDR3 is TGTGCCAGCAGTGACAGGGGTCGCTCCTACGAGCAGTACTTC.

With regard to this clone: This sample also contains other DNA sequences that code for the same CDR3. The chain is built from TRBV30 and TRBJ2-1; D gene unclear. In germline, CDR1 is GTSNPN, CDR2 SVGIG (reference sequence). This CDR3 contains 11 residues. The V and J ends lost 1 base and 10 bases respectively, with 8 bases between them. CDR3 coding DNA: TGTGCCTGGAGTGGGCTGGGGGAGCAGTTCTTC. Translated, it gives CAWSGLGEQFF.

V and J are TRBV6-5 and TRBJ2-7; 12 nucleotides agree with TRBD1. CDR1 and CDR2 from the germline V gene are MNHEY and SVGAGI. The CDR3 is made up of 13 amino acids. Trimming removed 6 bases from V and 6 bases from J; junction bases left unmatched: 3. DNA of the CDR3: TGTGCCAGCAGGGGACAGGGGGCGGGCGAGCAGTACTTC. Residues: CASRGQGAGEQYF.

This clone occurred a few times. The rearrangement links TRBV18 to TRBJ2-1; 11 nucleotides agree with TRBD2. The V gene end was trimmed by 6 bases and the J gene end by 0 bases; junction bases not matched to a gene: 4. Per germline, CDR1 KGHSH and CDR2 LQKENI. There are 16 residues in the CDR3. The CDR3 DNA is TGTGCCAGCTCCGACACTAGCGGGAGCTCCTACAATGAGCAGTTCTTC. Translated: CASSDTSGSSYNEQFF. Drawing the rest from reference TRBV18 and TRBJ2-1, the complete variable domain is NAGVMQNPRHLVRRRGQEARLRCSPMKGHSHVYWYRQLPEEGLKFMVYLQKENIIDESGMPKERFSAEFPKEGPSILRIQQVVRGDSAAYFCASSDTSGSSYNEQFFGPGTRLTVL.

This chain joins TRBV6-1 and TRBJ2-2; D is possibly TRBD1 (5 bases). Germline values: CDR1 MNHNS, CDR2 SASEGT. V was cut by 3 bases and J by 7 bases, with 9 bases left in between. The CDR3 has 13 residues. CDR3 DNA: TGTGCCAGCAGTGATATTAGGGGCGGGGAGCTGTTTTTT. Residues: CASSDIRGGELFF.

The V call is TRBV28, the J call TRBJ2-7; the D gene is possibly TRBD1 (5 bases). The length of the CDR3 is 13 residues. V gave up 6 bases and J gave up 7 bases, with 16 bases separating them. The germline gives CDR1 MDHEN, CDR2 SYDVKM. The CDR3 loop reads CASSTTGTGEQYF. Written as DNA, the CDR3 is TGTGCCAGCAGCACAACGGGTACAGGAGAGCAGTACTTC.

This clone has a single count. V gene TRBV28 combines with J gene TRBJ2-1; D is ambiguous. CDR1 MDHEN and CDR2 SYDVKM come from the germline V gene. The CDR3 sequence is 15 residues long. Trimming stripped 3 bases from V and 2 bases from J, with 11 bases between. The CDR3: CASSFGELAYNEQFF. CDR3 nucleotide sequence: TGTGCCAGCAGTTTTGGGGAACTGGCCTACAATGAGCAGTTCTTC. The variable domain in full, completed from reference TRBV28 and TRBJ2-1, reads DVKVTQSSRYLVKRTGEKVFLECVQDMDHENMFWYRQDPGLGLRLIYFSYDVKMKEKGDIPEGYSVSREKKERFSLILESASTNQTSMYLCASSFGELAYNEQFFGPGTRLTVL.

A single count supports this clone. The V gene is TRBV5-1, the J gene TRBJ2-2; the D call may be TRBD1 or TRBD2 (6 bases each). Germline V lookup: CDR1 SGHRS, CDR2 YFSETQ. Trimming took off 4 bases at V and 7 bases at J, with 17 bases between the two ends. The CDR3 is 15 residues long. DNA of the CDR3: TGCGCCAGCAGCCCGGCAGGGGAGGTAATCGGGGAGCTGTTTTTT. It translates to CASSPAGEVIGELFF.

The chain uses TRBV5-6 and TRBJ2-3; D perhaps matches TRBD2 (9 bases). Trimming cost V 3 bases and J 4 bases, with 24 bases left between them. Per germline, CDR1 SGHDT and CDR2 YYEEEE. There are 18 residues in the CDR3. CDR3 in DNA: TGTGCCAGCAGCTCGGACAGGGCCGGGACTAGCATTGCAGATACGCAGTATTTT. This translates into CASSSDRAGTSIADTQYF.

J is TRBJ2-1 and V is TRBV18; 8 positions agree with TRBD2. Germline loops: CDR1 KGHSH, CDR2 LQKENI. The CDR3 loop spans 15 amino acids. Losses at the gene ends were 2 bases for V and 9 bases for J; bases not matched to a gene: 9. The chain's CDR3 is CASSPISGSEGEQFF. CDR3 sequence (DNA): TGTGCCAGCTCACCAATCAGCGGGAGTGAAGGTGAGCAGTTCTTC.

The chain recombines TRBV5-6 with TRBJ1-2, with 8 bases identical to TRBD1. Germline values: CDR1 SGHDT, CDR2 YYEEEE. This CDR3 is built from 13 residues. The V gene end was trimmed by 4 bases and the J gene end by 6 bases; junction bases not matched to a gene: 5. CDR3 amino acids: CASSPRTGNGYTF. DNA of the CDR3: TGTGCCAGCAGCCCTAGGACAGGGAATGGCTACACCTTC.

The genes are TRBV18 and TRBJ2-3; no definite D call. The length of the CDR3 is 14 residues. CDR1 KGHSH and CDR2 LQKENI come from the germline V gene. Trimming shortened V by 3 bases and J by 3 bases, and 10 bases separated the two germline ends. As DNA, the CDR3 is TGTGCCAGCTCACCCAAGGTTGGTACAGATACGCAGTATTTT. Its protein product is CASSPKVGTDTQYF.

V and J are TRBV7-9 and TRBJ2-3; TRBD2 matches 11 bases. Germline-derived CDR1 and CDR2 are SEHNR and FQNEAQ (reference sequence). The junction had 14 bases not matched to a gene; V was cut back by 3 bases and J by 3 bases. The CDR3 runs 19 residues. This chain's CDR3 is CASSFTRTSGPPFTDTQYF. CDR3 nucleotides: TGTGCCAGCAGCTTTACCCGGACTAGCGGGCCCCCATTTACAGATACGCAGTATTTT.

In this sample, this clone turned up once. V usage is TRBV5-4 and J usage is TRBJ2-4; TRBD2 is a possible D gene (8 bases). V lost 0 bases and J lost 12, with 13 bases in between. Per the germline V gene, CDR1 is SGHNT and CDR2 is YYREEE (reference sequence). CDR3 length: 13 amino acids. This CDR3 is CASSLAGGDSQYF. The CDR3, as DNA: TGTGCCAGCAGCTTGGCCGGGGGGGACAGTCAGTACTTC.

V and J are TRBV15 and TRBJ1-5; no definite D call. The V gene's germline CDR1 is LNHNV and CDR2 YYDKDF (reference sequence). The CDR3 contains 12 residues. Trimming shortened V by 5 bases and J by 4 bases, and 6 bases separated the two germline ends. DNA for the CDR3: TGTGCCACCAGCTCCCCGAATCAGCCCCAGCATTTT. It specifies CATSSPNQPQHF. Variable domain in full (rest from reference TRBV15 and TRBJ1-5): DAMVIQNPRYQVTQFGKPVTLSCSQTLNHNVMYWYQQKSSQAPKLLFHYYDKDFNNEADTPDNFQSRRPNTSFCFLDIRSPGLGDTAMYLCATSSPNQPQHFGDGTRLSIL.

This chain uses TRBV7-3 with TRBJ2-1; tentatively, D is TRBD1 (5 bases). CDR1 and CDR2 (germline): SGHTA, FQGTGA. The CDR3 extends over 13 amino acids. V lost 5 bases to trimming and J lost 4 bases, with 9 bases between them. CDR3 residues: CASSPDSYNEQFF. CDR3 in DNA: TGTGCCAGCAGCCCCGACAGTTACAATGAGCAGTTCTTC.

The chain joins TRBV19 to TRBJ2-7; D is unclear. The CDR3 is 13 residues long. Trimming removed 6 bases from V and 1 base from J, with 10 bases in between. Germline assignment: CDR1 LNHDA and CDR2 SQIVND (reference sequence). CDR3 in amino acids: CASRKSTSYEQYF. Here the CDR3 DNA reads TGTGCCAGTAGGAAAAGTACGTCCTACGAGCAGTACTTC.

The chain joins TRBV5-5 to TRBJ2-2; 8 nucleotides match TRBD1. This CDR3 has 16 residues. V lost 0 bases and J lost 5; bases outside the gene matches: 6. The germline CDR1 and CDR2 sequences are SGHKS and YYEKEE (reference sequence). The CDR3 sequence is CASSLDDRGFTGELFF. The CDR3 DNA is TGTGCCAGCAGCTTGGACGACAGGGGATTTACCGGGGAGCTGTTTTTT.

The rearrangement uses TRBV4-1 and TRBJ2-3; no clear D gene. The germline V and J ends were trimmed by 2 bases and 1 base, with 4 bases remaining between them. This CDR3 has 13 residues. Germline CDR1 and CDR2: MGHRA and YSYEKL. The CDR3 spells CASSQLGTDTQYF. The DNA for the CDR3 is TGCGCCAGCAGCCAACTGGGCACAGATACGCAGTATTTT.

V is TRBV4-1 and J is TRBJ2-7; D gene unclear. Trimming stripped 2 bases from V and 2 bases from J, with 7 bases between. Germline values: CDR1 MGHRA, CDR2 YSYEKL. CDR3 length: 13 amino acids. The CDR3 DNA reads as TGCGCCAGCAGCCAACGTCTTACCTACGAGCAGTACTTC. Its translation is CASSQRLTYEQYF.

The genes are TRBV10-3 and TRBJ2-1; tentatively, D is TRBD1 (6 bases). CDR3 length equals 14 residues. The V end was cut by 8 bases, the J end by 5 bases, with 16 bases between. Per germline, CDR1 ENHRY and CDR2 SYGVKD. As DNA, the CDR3 is TGTGCCATCTCAGTGTGGCAGGGGCACAATGAGCAGTTCTTC. Translated: CAISVWQGHNEQFF.

J is TRBJ1-5 and V is TRBV28; no firm D call. Germline V gene lookup returns CDR1 MDHEN and CDR2 SYDVKM. V was shortened by 5 bases and J by 0 bases, with 14 bases between the two germline ends. This CDR3 has 16 amino acids. This CDR3 reads CASSPGAGYSNQPQHF. The CDR3, as DNA: TGTGCCAGCAGTCCGGGCGCGGGGTATAGCAATCAGCCCCAGCATTTT.

V is TRBV7-2 and J is TRBJ2-3; D might be TRBD2 (5 bases). Germline CDR1 reads SGHTA; CDR2 reads FQGNSA. The length of the CDR3 is 15 residues. V lost 0 bases and J lost 0, with 7 bases in between. The CDR3 here is CASSLAGDSTDTQYF. CDR3 DNA sequence: TGTGCCAGCAGCTTAGCGGGAGACAGCACAGATACGCAGTATTTT.

The V call is TRBV28, the J call TRBJ2-7, with 7 bases identical to TRBD2. The V gene's germline CDR1 is MDHEN and CDR2 SYDVKM. The junction had 14 bases not matched to a gene; V was cut back by 6 bases and J by 6 bases. The CDR3 extends over 15 amino acids. The CDR3 DNA reads as TGTGCCAGCAGGCAAACCGGGACGGGAGGTGGCGAGCAGTACTTC. Translating gives CASRQTGTGGGEQYF.

This rearrangement joins TRBV9 to TRBJ1-3; D is undetermined. Between the trimmed V and J ends, which lost 3 bases and 3 bases, there was a span of 19 bases. From germline, CDR1 is SGDLS and CDR2 YYNGEE. This CDR3 contains 17 residues. CDR3 residues: CASSESIQRWDGNTIYF. DNA of the CDR3: TGTGCCAGCAGCGAATCAATACAGAGGTGGGATGGAAACACCATATATTTT.

The chain has TRBV19 and TRBJ2-7, with D possibly called TRBD1 or TRBD2 (5 bases each). The germline V gene encodes CDR1 LNHDA and CDR2 SQIVND (reference sequence). V lost 6 bases and J lost 3, with 9 bases in between. The CDR3 sequence is 12 residues long. The CDR3 is CASRSGGYEQYF. CDR3 nucleotide sequence: TGTGCCAGTAGATCTGGGGGCTACGAGCAGTACTTC.